Ten or more counts support the clone carrying this TCR beta chain. This CDR3 is built from 12 residues. CDR1 is MDHEN, CDR2 SYDVKM, per germline. The V gene lost 5 bases and the J gene lost 7 bases, with 11 bases spanning the gap. This entry is derived from a study of regulatory T cells in long-lasting Graves disease. Time point meaning: persistent/refractory GD, antithyroid drugs over 5 years with positive TRAb. Making the TCR library involved RNA that had been extracted from PBMCs. Arm-PCR of CDR3 regions and iRepertoire HTBI primers were the basis on which TCR beta libraries were built. TCRdb re-called the multiplex PCR reads through MiXCR, storing one row per CDR3 protein. Counted here are a few hundred thousand distinct CDR3 sequences, 21% occurring once; the ten biggest clones make up roughly an eighth.

This clonotype originated in a female donor with Graves disease. J is TRBJ1-1 and V is TRBV28; D unclear. This specimen was peripheral blood mononuclear cells (PBMCs), taken when the disease was refractory, from a patient treated with antithyroid drugs. The CDR3 here is CASSPSLGEAFF. DNA for the CDR3: TGTGCCAGCAGTCCCTCTCTCGGTGAAGCTTTCTTT.